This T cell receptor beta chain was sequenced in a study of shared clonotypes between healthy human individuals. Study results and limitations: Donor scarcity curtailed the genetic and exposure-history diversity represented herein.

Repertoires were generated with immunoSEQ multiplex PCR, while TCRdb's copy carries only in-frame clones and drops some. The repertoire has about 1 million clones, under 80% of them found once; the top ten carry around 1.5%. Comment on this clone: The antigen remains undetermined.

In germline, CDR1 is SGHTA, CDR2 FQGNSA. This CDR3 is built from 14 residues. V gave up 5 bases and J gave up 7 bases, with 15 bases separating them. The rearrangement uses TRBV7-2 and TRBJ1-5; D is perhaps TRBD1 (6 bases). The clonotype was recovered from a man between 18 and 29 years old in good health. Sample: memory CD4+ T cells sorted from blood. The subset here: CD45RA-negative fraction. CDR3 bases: TGTGCCAGCAGCCCCCGCAGGGGTGACCAGCCCCAGCATTTT. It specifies CASSPRRGDQPQHF.